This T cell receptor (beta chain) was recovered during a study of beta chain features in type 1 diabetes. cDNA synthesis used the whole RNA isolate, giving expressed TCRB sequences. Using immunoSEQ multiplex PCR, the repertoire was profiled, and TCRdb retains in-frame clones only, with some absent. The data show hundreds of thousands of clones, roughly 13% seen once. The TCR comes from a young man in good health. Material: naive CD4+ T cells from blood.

The DNA of the CDR3 is TGTGCCAGCAGCTCCGGGCTAGCGGGGGTGAGGACCCAGTACTTC. Translation: CASSSGLAGVRTQYF. This rearrangement joins TRBV5-6 to TRBJ2-5; TRBD2 aligns across 10 bases. V shed 3 bases and J 7 bases; nucleotides not matched to a gene: 9. Germline V gene lookup returns CDR1 SGHDT and CDR2 YYEEEE. The CDR3 contains 15 residues.